Below, 5 T cell receptor beta chains from the same sample are listed, as sequenced in a study of graft-versus-host responses after intestinal transplantation. Sequencing was performed with immunoSEQ multiplex PCR; in TCRdb, only in-frame clones are kept and a portion is missing. The repertoire consists of fewer than 15,000 clones, with roughly 83% occurring once and the leading ten covering about 8%. The sequenced sample was PBMCs, obtained approximately 320 days after intestinal transplant. The receptors here all came from a human patient who received an intestinal transplant, so some T cells may come from the graft donor.

The V gene is TRBV7-8, the J gene TRBJ2-2, with D perhaps TRBD1 (5 bases). The CDR3 is made up of 13 amino acids. The germline gives CDR1 SGHVS, CDR2 FQNEAQ. Trimming pared 5 bases from V and 11 bases from J, leaving 15 bases between. The CDR3 reads CASSVGADSELFF. CDR3 nucleotide sequence: TGTGCCAGCAGCGTAGGAGCAGACAGTGAGCTGTTTTTT.

The sample holds one count of this clone. The gene calls are TRBV18 and TRBJ2-1; no reliable D call. Trimming took 0 bases from V and 0 from J, leaving 9 bases between them. CDR1 and CDR2 from the germline V gene are KGHSH and LQKENI. CDR3 size: 16 residues. CDR3 loop: CASSPPVSSSYNEQFF. As DNA, the CDR3 is TGTGCCAGCTCACCACCGGTATCAAGCTCCTACAATGAGCAGTTCTTC.

V is TRBV11-3 and J is TRBJ2-5, with 13 nucleotides matching TRBD2. Germline loops: CDR1 SGHNT, CDR2 YENEEA. This CDR3 region has 18 residues. V lost 5 bases, J lost 0 bases, and 9 bases stayed unmatched. The CDR3: CASSPWTSGSADQETQYF. CDR3 nucleotides: TGTGCCAGCAGCCCTTGGACTAGCGGGAGCGCCGACCAAGAGACCCAGTACTTC.

V gene TRBV4-2 combines with J gene TRBJ1-4; D not resolved. CDR1 and CDR2 (germline): LGHNA, YNFKEQ. The CDR3 runs to 13 residues. V dropped 0 bases and J dropped 8 bases, with 7 bases sitting between them. The DNA of the CDR3 is TGTGCCAGCAGCCAAGATTCGAGGGAAAAACTGTTTTTT. It is translated as CASSQDSREKLFF.

The chain couples TRBV28 to TRBJ2-1; D gene unclear. Trimming pared 1 base from V and 10 bases from J, leaving 5 bases between. Per the germline V gene, CDR1 is MDHEN and CDR2 is SYDVKM. The CDR3 is made up of 11 amino acids. CDR3 residues: CASSLSREQFF. The CDR3 coding sequence is TGTGCCAGCAGTTTATCCCGGGAGCAGTTCTTC.